A selection of T cell receptor beta chains follows, all from one sample in a study of T cells in Graves' hyperthyroidism and ophthalmopathy. TCRdb passed the multiplex PCR reads through MiXCR, listing each CDR3 protein once. The table has under 200,000 distinct CDR3 sequences, 9.4% seen once. What was sequenced was blood. The receptors were sampled from a woman aged 18-29 years with Graves' hyperthyroidism that later progressed to Graves' ophthalmopathy. Both conserved end residues are part of each CDR3. Each record gives: CDR3 DNA, CDR3 protein, D gene, clone size, J gene, V gene. D genes are given only for firm matches. Not every row has a clone size; where given, it reads once, few, many or a size class.

CDR3 DNA: TGTGCCAGCAGCCCGCCCGGGACTAGCGCAAATACGCAGTATTTT
CDR3 protein: CASSPPGTSANTQYF
D gene: TRBD2
clone size: .
J gene: TRBJ2-3
V gene: TRBV7-9

CDR3 DNA: TGTGCCAGCAGCGTAGCCTTGGGGGAGAGGTTTGAAGCTTTCTTT
CDR3 protein: CASSVALGERFEAFF
D gene: .
clone size: many
J gene: TRBJ1-1
V gene: TRBV9

CDR3 DNA: TGTGCCAGCAGCGCTAATGAAAAACTGTTTTTT
CDR3 protein: CASSANEKLFF
D gene: .
clone size: many
J gene: TRBJ1-4
V gene: TRBV2

CDR3 DNA: TGTGCCAGCAGTTTATCTCCAGGGAACTATGGCTACACCTTC
CDR3 protein: CASSLSPGNYGYTF
D gene: .
clone size: many
J gene: TRBJ1-2
V gene: TRBV27

CDR3 DNA: TGCAGTGCTAGAAGCCAGCGGGACACCGGGGAGCTGTTTTTT
CDR3 protein: CSARSQRDTGELFF
D gene: .
clone size: many
J gene: TRBJ2-2
V gene: TRBV20-1

CDR3 DNA: TGTGCCACCAGCAGAGATTTGACGACAGTGCAAGAGACCCAGTACTTC
CDR3 protein: CATSRDLTTVQETQYF
D gene: .
clone size: many
J gene: TRBJ2-5
V gene: TRBV15

CDR3 DNA: TGTGCCAGCAGCCCAACAGGGGAAGTAGAGACCCAGTACTTC
CDR3 protein: CASSPTGEVETQYF
D gene: TRBD1
clone size: few
J gene: TRBJ2-5
V gene: TRBV7-3

CDR3 DNA: TGTGCCAGCAGCGTAGTCGAGGGGGCTTGGACTGAAGCTTTCTTT
CDR3 protein: CASSVVEGAWTEAFF
D gene: TRBD1
clone size: many
J gene: TRBJ1-1
V gene: TRBV9

CDR3 DNA: TGTGCCAGCAGTCCTTCCGGACAGGGTCTGGGCTATGGCTACACCTTC
CDR3 protein: CASSPSGQGLGYGYTF
D gene: TRBD1
clone size: many
J gene: TRBJ1-2
V gene: TRBV28

CDR3 DNA: TGTGCCAGCAGCTTCAGCCTCCTACTAGCGGGGCAATACACCGGGGAGCTGTTTTTT
CDR3 protein: CASSFSLLLAGQYTGELFF
D gene: TRBD2
clone size: many
J gene: TRBJ2-2
V gene: TRBV11-3

CDR3 DNA: TGCAGTGCTAGTGGGATAGGAGGGACAGGGGGTTACGAGCAGTACTTC
CDR3 protein: CSASGIGGTGGYEQYF
D gene: TRBD1
clone size: many
J gene: TRBJ2-7
V gene: TRBV20-1

CDR3 DNA: TGTGCCAGCAGTAAATCCCAGGGCACTGAAGCTTTCTTT
CDR3 protein: CASSKSQGTEAFF
D gene: .
clone size: many
J gene: TRBJ1-1
V gene: TRBV7-9

CDR3 DNA: TGTGCCACCAGCAGAGGGCCGAACAATGAGCAGTTCTTC
CDR3 protein: CATSRGPNNEQFF
D gene: .
clone size: many
J gene: TRBJ2-1
V gene: TRBV15

CDR3 DNA: TGTGCCAGCAGCTCATCCAGGGGGACCTATGGCTACACCTTC
CDR3 protein: CASSSSRGTYGYTF
D gene: TRBD1
clone size: many
J gene: TRBJ1-2
V gene: TRBV28

CDR3 DNA: TGTGCCAGCAGCTTTTCTGGCACAGATACGCAGTATTTT
CDR3 protein: CASSFSGTDTQYF
D gene: .
clone size: many
J gene: TRBJ2-3
V gene: TRBV7-3

CDR3 DNA: TGCGCCAGCAGCTCGGGACAGGGGGATGAAAAACTGTTTTTT
CDR3 protein: CASSSGQGDEKLFF
D gene: TRBD1
clone size: .
J gene: TRBJ1-4
V gene: TRBV4-1

CDR3 DNA: TGTGCCAGCAGTGAACCAATAGACAGGGGGGATGAGCAGTACTTC
CDR3 protein: CASSEPIDRGDEQYF
D gene: TRBD1
clone size: many
J gene: TRBJ2-7
V gene: TRBV25-1

CDR3 DNA: TGTGCCAGCAGCCTGGACTTCTCCTACAATGAGCAGTTCTTC
CDR3 protein: CASSLDFSYNEQFF
D gene: .
clone size: few
J gene: TRBJ2-1
V gene: TRBV7-9

CDR3 DNA: TGCGCCACCCCTTACCCGACCCCCCGGGGCTCTGGGGCCAACGTCCTGACTTTC
CDR3 protein: CATPYPTPRGSGANVLTF
D gene: .
clone size: .
J gene: TRBJ2-6
V gene: TRBV10-1

CDR3 DNA: TGTGCCAGCAGCTTCACCAGGGAAGAGACCCAGTACTTC
CDR3 protein: CASSFTREETQYF
D gene: .
clone size: many
J gene: TRBJ2-5
V gene: TRBV7-9

CDR3 DNA: TGTGCCAGCAGCCCGACGGGGGGCGAGAGTTCACCCCTCCACTTT
CDR3 protein: CASSPTGGESSPLHF
D gene: .
clone size: .
J gene: TRBJ1-6
V gene: TRBV11-2

CDR3 DNA: TGTGCCAGTAGCCGAGACAATCAGCCCCAGCATTTT
CDR3 protein: CASSRDNQPQHF
D gene: .
clone size: many
J gene: TRBJ1-5
V gene: TRBV19

CDR3 DNA: TGTGCCAGCAGTGCTCCGGGACAGATCTACGAGCAGTACTTC
CDR3 protein: CASSAPGQIYEQYF
D gene: TRBD1
clone size: many
J gene: TRBJ2-7
V gene: TRBV2

CDR3 DNA: TGTGCCAGCAGTTTACAGGGCGGCGGTGGAAACACCATATATTTT
CDR3 protein: CASSLQGGGGNTIYF
D gene: .
clone size: many
J gene: TRBJ1-3
V gene: TRBV2

CDR3 DNA: TGTGCCAGCAGATCCCAGGGGACAAGTTCACCCCTCCACTTT
CDR3 protein: CASRSQGTSSPLHF
D gene: .
clone size: many
J gene: TRBJ1-6
V gene: TRBV12-3/TRBV12-4

CDR3 DNA: TGTGCCAGCAGTTACGGGCAGGGGTCCTACGAGCAGTACTTC
CDR3 protein: CASSYGQGSYEQYF
D gene: .
clone size: many
J gene: TRBJ2-7
V gene: TRBV6-5